Listed here are 23 T cell receptor beta chains from one sample, sequenced in a study of blood T cell repertoires in COVID-19 (dated by TCRdb to about 2020). Library construction relied on the immunoSEQ multiplex PCR assay. TCRdb stores this immuneACCESS table with in-frame sequences only. Part of the clones is absent; in the studies checked, under half of the shortfall reflects unresolved V genes, and no reason is known for the rest. This sample has about 260,000 clones in its table, and about 87% of those were observed once. Over 2% of the sample rests with the top ten. The sample taken for sequencing was peripheral blood. These TCRs come from a woman aged 45-65 years with acute or convalescent COVID-19.

This clone was found once. The chain uses TRBV19 and TRBJ2-2, with D possibly TRBD1 on 6 matching bases. Trimming removed 8 bases at V and 1 base at J, with 14 bases between. CDR1 and CDR2 from the germline V gene are LNHDA and SQIVND (reference sequence). This CDR3 has 15 amino acids. CDR3 in DNA: TGTGCCAGTCGAGAGCTAGGGGGGAACACCGGGGAGCTGTTTTTT. Translating gives CASRELGGNTGELFF. The variable domain in full, with the rest retrieved from reference TRBV19 and TRBJ2-2, is DGGITQSPKYLFRKEGQNVTLSCEQNLNHDAMYWYRQDPGQGLRLIYYSQIVNDFQKGDIAEGYSVSREKKESFPLTVTSAQKNPTAFYLCASRELGGNTGELFFGEGSRLTVL.

In the case of this clone: One end of the junction fails to match germline, which may point to a read error. V usage is TRBV28 and J usage is TRBJ1-4; 8 bases are shared with TRBD1. The CDR3 totals 16 residues. The germline gives CDR1 MDHEN, CDR2 SYDVKM. The CDR3 sequence: CASSLSTGVTNEKLFF. The CDR3 nucleotides read TGTGCCAGCAGCTTATCGACAGGGGTGACTAATGAAAAACTGTTTTTT.

V gene TRBV6-1 combines with J gene TRBJ2-6; TRBD1 aligns across 8 bases. V gave up 3 bases and J gave up 0 bases; unmatched junction bases: 13. CDR1 MNHNS and CDR2 SASEGT come from the germline V gene. CDR3 size: 20 residues. The CDR3 DNA reads as TGTGCCAGCAGTGAGCAGGGGGCGTATCAAACAAGCTCTGGGGCCAACGTCCTGACTTTC. This translates into CASSEQGAYQTSSGANVLTF.

The V and J genes are TRBV6-5 and TRBJ2-7; 8 nucleotides agree with TRBD1. The CDR3 is 13 residues long. After removal of 8 bases from V and 4 bases from J, the junction contained 7 bases not matched to a gene. CDR1 and CDR2 from the germline V gene are MNHEY and SVGAGI. This chain's CDR3 is CASVAGGGYEQYF. The CDR3 DNA reads as TGTGCCAGCGTAGCAGGGGGCGGGTACGAGCAGTACTTC.

This chain uses TRBV7-8 with TRBJ1-1; the D gene is possibly TRBD1 (5 bases). V gave up 4 bases and J gave up 0 bases, with 18 bases separating them. Germline CDR1 SGHVS, CDR2 FQNEAQ. The CDR3 contains 17 residues. CDR3 protein: CASSSPATELMNTEAFF. As DNA, the CDR3 is TGTGCCAGCAGCTCTCCGGCGACAGAGCTCATGAACACTGAAGCTTTCTTT.

This clone was seen more than once but under ten times. J is TRBJ2-7 and V is TRBV4-1; the D gene is possibly TRBD2 (5 bases). CDR3 length equals 14 residues. The V end lost 4 bases, the J end lost 1 base, and 11 bases lay between the germline ends. Germline V gives CDR1 MGHRA, CDR2 YSYEKL. CDR3 coding DNA: TGCGCCAGCAGCCTAGGACTTGAATCCTACGAGCAGTACTTC. Translating it yields CASSLGLESYEQYF.

The chain is built from TRBV28 and TRBJ2-3; D is possibly TRBD2 (6 bases). The CDR3 length is 14 residues. Germline V CDR1 and CDR2: MDHEN, SYDVKM. V shed 8 bases and J shed 0 bases, with 12 bases lying between them. The CDR3, as DNA: TGTGCCAGCGGTAGCGGAGCTAGCACAGATACGCAGTATTTT. This encodes CASGSGASTDTQYF.

The chain couples TRBV3-1 (or the pseudogene TRBV3-2) to TRBJ2-3; 10 bases fit TRBD2. In germline, CDR1 is LGHDT, CDR2 YNNKEL (reference sequence). The CDR3 is 15 amino acids. With V trimmed by 6 bases and J by 0 bases, 3 bases remained unmatched. The CDR3 loop is CASSLAGVSTDTQYF. The CDR3 region has the DNA TGTGCCAGCAGTCTAGCGGGAGTTAGCACAGATACGCAGTATTTT.

This clone was counted a single time. V and J are TRBV5-1 and TRBJ2-7, with D possibly being TRBD2 (5 bases). The CDR3 is made up of 17 amino acids. Trimming removed 0 bases from V and 3 bases from J, with 19 bases in between. Germline V lookup: CDR1 SGHRS, CDR2 YFSETQ. The CDR3 sequence is CASSLGGLAQRRYEQYF. The CDR3 nucleotides are TGCGCCAGCAGCTTGGGAGGACTGGCACAACGACGCTACGAGCAGTACTTC.

This clone has more than one count but fewer than ten. The CDR3 DNA reads as TGTGCCAGCGCTCGGGACAGGTTCTATGGCTACACCTTC. Protein product: CASARDRFYGYTF. The chain employs TRBV2 and TRBJ1-2; 8 bases agree with TRBD1. The CDR3 covers 13 residues. V dropped 8 bases and J dropped 4; count of bases not matched to a gene: 6. Germline V lookup: CDR1 SNHLY, CDR2 FYNNEI.

The chain couples TRBV28 to TRBJ2-7; weak D call: TRBD2 (6 bases). Deletions cut 6 bases from V and 3 bases from J, with 21 bases between. Germline V gene data show CDR1 as MDHEN and CDR2 as SYDVKM. The CDR3 is made up of 16 amino acids. CDR3 nucleotide sequence: TGTGCCAGCAGCCTAACCCCGGCGGGGAATTACTACGAGCAGTACTTC. Its translation is CASSLTPAGNYYEQYF.

This chain's CDR3 is CASSSGLADNEQFF. The CDR3 DNA follows: TGTGCCAGCAGCTCGGGACTAGCGGACAATGAGCAGTTCTTC. The chain carries TRBV28 and TRBJ2-1, with TRBD2 identical over 11 bases. Germline assignment: CDR1 MDHEN and CDR2 SYDVKM. The ends lost 6 bases at V and 5 bases at J; junction bases unmatched: 3. This CDR3 region has 14 residues.

This chain connects TRBV9 to TRBJ2-2; tentative D call: TRBD1 (5 bases). Trimming removed 0 bases from V and 5 bases from J, with 8 bases in between. CDR3 length: 14 amino acids. Germline V CDR1 and CDR2: SGDLS, YYNGEE. The CDR3 DNA reads TGTGCCAGCAGCGTAGTAGGGGCAACCGGGGAGCTGTTTTTT. It specifies CASSVVGATGELFF.

This clone has a single count. V is TRBV30 and J is TRBJ2-3; weak D call: TRBD2 (5 bases). Between the trimmed V and J ends, which lost 1 base and 0 bases, there was a span of 8 bases. Per the germline V gene, CDR1 is GTSNPN and CDR2 is SVGIG (reference sequence). The CDR3 covers 14 residues. CDR3 bases: TGTGCCTGGAGTGATGGGAGTAGCACAGATACGCAGTATTTT. This codes for CAWSDGSSTDTQYF.

The J gene is TRBJ2-1, the V gene TRBV9; D is unresolved. Trimming left V 0 bases short and J 1 base short, with 11 bases between. This CDR3 is built from 16 residues. Germline CDR1 SGDLS, CDR2 YYNGEE. The CDR3, as DNA: TGTGCCAGCAGCGTAGATGAGCTATTATCCTACAATGAGCAGTTCTTC. Its protein product is CASSVDELLSYNEQFF.

This rearrangement joins TRBV10-3 to TRBJ1-6; TRBD1 matches 9 bases. V lost 5 bases, J lost 9 bases, and 8 bases stayed unmatched. The CDR3 runs 15 residues. Looked up from germline, CDR1 is ENHRY and CDR2 is SYGVKD. The CDR3 coding sequence is TGTGCCATCAGTCCCGGGACAGGGTCCGGTTCACCCCTCCACTTT. Amino acid sequence: CAISPGTGSGSPLHF.

The chain carries TRBV19 and TRBJ1-1, with 7 bases aligning to TRBD1. Germline values: CDR1 LNHDA, CDR2 SQIVND (reference sequence). The J segment lost 2 bases and the V segment lost 5 bases, leaving 5 bases of the junction unmatched. This CDR3 comprises 14 residues. CDR3 DNA sequence: TGTGCCAGTAGTTGGGGACAGCAAAACACTGAAGCTTTCTTT. This translates into CASSWGQQNTEAFF.

The rearrangement uses TRBV29-1 and TRBJ2-4; 11 positions agree with TRBD2. Trimming at V came to 4 bases and at J to 8 bases, leaving 1 base not matched to a gene. Germline values: CDR1 SQVTM, CDR2 ANQGSEA. CDR3 size: 12 residues. The CDR3 spells CSVVSGRDIQYF. The CDR3 DNA reads TGCAGCGTTGTTAGCGGGAGGGACATTCAGTACTTC. The whole variable domain, filled in from reference TRBV29-1 and TRBJ2-4, reads SAVISQKPSRDICQRGTSLTIQCQVDSQVTMMFWYRQQPGQSLTLIATANQGSEATYESGFVIDKFPISRPNLTFSTLTVSNMSPEDSSIYLCSVVSGRDIQYFGAGTRLSVL.

The J gene is TRBJ2-5, the V gene TRBV6-5; 11 bases fit TRBD1. The CDR3 is 14 amino acids. Germline trimming cut 8 bases from V and 5 bases from J; bases unmatched to any gene: 7. Germline V gives CDR1 MNHEY, CDR2 SVGAGI. The CDR3 sequence is CASGTGGLRETQYF. The CDR3 coding sequence is TGTGCCAGCGGGACAGGGGGTTTACGGGAGACCCAGTACTTC.

The rearrangement uses TRBV2 and TRBJ1-2; 7 positions match TRBD1. V was clipped by 4 bases and J by 8 bases; unmatched bases: 10. CDR3 length equals 14 residues. CDR1 is SNHLY, CDR2 FYNNEI, per germline. The CDR3 sequence: CASSGQGWSGGYTF. DNA for the CDR3: TGTGCCAGCAGTGGACAGGGATGGAGCGGGGGCTACACCTTC.

In the case of this clone: The identical CDR3 is also encoded by other nucleotide sequences in the sample. J is TRBJ2-2 and V is TRBV7-3; possibly TRBD2 for D (5 bases). The V end was cut by 1 base, the J end by 0 bases, with 9 bases between. Germline CDR1 and CDR2: SGHTA and FQGTGA. The CDR3 is 16 residues long. The CDR3: CASSLNSGTNTGELFF. CDR3 coding DNA: TGTGCCAGCAGCTTAAACTCGGGGACGAACACCGGGGAGCTGTTTTTT. Full variable domain (outside the CDR3, taken from reference TRBV7-3 and TRBJ2-2): GAGVSQTPSNKVTEKGKYVELRCDPISGHTALYWYRQSLGQGPEFLIYFQGTGAADDSGLPNDRFFAVRPEGSVSTLKIQRTERGDSAVYLCASSLNSGTNTGELFFGEGSRLTVL.

This chain links TRBV3-1 (or the pseudogene TRBV3-2) with TRBJ1-3, with a possible D match to TRBD1 (5 bases). Trimming removed 4 bases at V and 2 bases at J, with 18 bases between. This CDR3 contains 17 residues. CDR1 is LGHDT and CDR2 is YNNKEL in the germline V gene (reference sequence). CDR3 in DNA: TGTGCCAGCAGCCCCCGGCTCAGGGAAAGGGCTGGAAACACCATATATTTT. It encodes CASSPRLRERAGNTIYF.

The CDR3 reads CAGHGGMEGNTIYF. The CDR3, as DNA: TGTGCCGGGCACGGAGGGATGGAGGGAAACACCATATATTTT. The chain employs TRBV6-5 and TRBJ1-3; D call uncertain. Germline assignment: CDR1 MNHEY and CDR2 SVGAGI. Trimming took 11 bases from V and 4 from J, leaving 18 bases between them. The CDR3 has 14 residues.